The 31 T cell receptor beta chains in this list originate from one sample, sequenced in a study of blood T cells in healthy people across ages. A second PCR of about 6 to 12 cycles used a sample-barcoded 5' primer and a J-beta primer mix. TCRdb re-called the 5' RACE reads through MiXCR, storing one row per CDR3 protein. The data show 1.5 million or so distinct CDR3 sequences, 40% to 50% seen once. The sample consisted of blood. The receptors originated from a woman between 18 and 29 years old in good health.

The chain uses TRBV6-1 and TRBJ2-5; 9 nucleotides match TRBD1. Germline loops: CDR1 MNHNS, CDR2 SASEGT. The CDR3 extends over 14 amino acids. Trimming at V came to 10 bases and at J to 5 bases, leaving 11 bases not matched to a gene. CDR3 bases: TGTGCCACCCAAACGGGGACAGGGCCGGAGACCCAGTACTTC. It specifies CATQTGTGPETQYF.

The chain links TRBV5-6 to TRBJ1-1, with D possibly TRBD1 on 5 matching bases. The CDR3 sequence is 15 residues long. Looked up from germline, CDR1 is SGHDT and CDR2 is YYEEEE. V was cut by 2 bases and J by 4 bases, with 15 bases left in between. The CDR3: CASSFGPSGGTEAFF. In DNA form, the CDR3 reads TGTGCCAGCAGCTTTGGACCCTCGGGGGGCACTGAAGCTTTCTTT.

This clonotype turned up a few times. The chain combines TRBV6-2 or TRBV6-3 with TRBJ2-1; possible D gene TRBD2, 5 bases. CDR1 MNHEY and CDR2 SVGEGT come from the germline V gene. Trimming left V 10 bases short and J 11 bases short, with 15 bases between. This CDR3 contains 11 residues. In DNA, the CDR3 is TGTGCCAAGGGAGACGGGCGGCAGCAGTTCTTC. This codes for CAKGDGRQQFF.

The chain recombines TRBV20-1 with TRBJ2-5; D might be TRBD2 (5 bases). This CDR3 is 12 amino acids long. The germline gives CDR1 DFQATT, CDR2 SNEGSKA (reference sequence). V lost 8 bases and J 3 bases, leaving 13 bases between the germline ends. The chain's CDR3 is CSPRQAEETQYF. The CDR3 nucleotides read TGCAGTCCGCGTCAAGCGGAAGAGACCCAGTACTTC.

This clonotype appeared a single time. The rearrangement joins TRBV7-2 to TRBJ2-2; D might be TRBD1 or TRBD2, each matching 5 bases. The CDR3 length is 14 residues. The germline gives CDR1 SGHTA, CDR2 FQGNSA. V lost 1 base and J 8 bases, leaving 11 bases between the germline ends. CDR3: CASSLVSGAGELFF. The CDR3 DNA sequence: TGTGCCAGCAGCTTAGTCTCCGGGGCGGGGGAGCTGTTTTTT.

The rearrangement uses TRBV7-9 and TRBJ2-3, with a possible D match to TRBD1 (5 bases). The CDR3 runs to 17 residues. The V gene lost 4 bases and the J gene lost 2 bases, with 19 bases spanning the gap. The germline V gene has CDR1 SEHNR and CDR2 FQNEAQ (reference sequence). CDR3 region: CASSYITKATDTDTQYF. CDR3 DNA sequence: TGTGCCAGCAGCTATATTACAAAGGCGACAGACACAGATACGCAGTATTTT.

The chain couples TRBV9 to TRBJ1-6; D is undetermined. The V and J ends lost 3 bases and 7 bases respectively, with 11 bases between them. CDR3 size: 14 residues. Per the germline V gene, CDR1 is SGDLS and CDR2 is YYNGEE. The CDR3 coding sequence is TGTGCCAGCAGCGAACAGTGGGGAAATTCACCCCTCCACTTT. This gives the protein CASSEQWGNSPLHF.

The chain is built from TRBV28 and TRBJ1-5; D is possibly TRBD1 (6 bases). The ends were cut back, 2 bases at V and 2 bases at J, with 13 bases in the middle. This CDR3 spans 16 amino acids. Germline V lookup: CDR1 MDHEN, CDR2 SYDVKM. The CDR3 sequence: CASSLTGAPGNQPQHF. The CDR3 DNA reads TGTGCCAGCAGTTTAACGGGGGCCCCTGGCAATCAGCCCCAGCATTTT.

This chain links TRBV29-1 with TRBJ2-5; possibly TRBD1 or TRBD2 for D (5 bases each). The J call may be wrong; the DNA end is better matched by TRBJ2-7. Germline V gene data show CDR1 as SQVTM and CDR2 as ANQGSEA. This CDR3 region has 13 residues. Written as DNA, the CDR3 is TGCAGCGTGACGAACCCCAGGGACCACGAGCAGTACTTC. Protein sequence: CSVTNPRDHEQYF.

The V call is TRBV25-1, the J call TRBJ1-2; 8 positions match TRBD1. The germline CDR1 and CDR2 sequences are MGHDK and SYGVNS. The CDR3 is 12 amino acids. The V gene end was trimmed by 6 bases and the J gene end by 7 bases; junction bases not matched to a gene: 4. CDR3 amino acids: CASSDRGRGYTF. The CDR3 DNA sequence: TGTGCCAGCAGCGACAGGGGTCGTGGCTACACCTTC.

The V and J genes are TRBV28 and TRBJ2-3; D is perhaps TRBD1 or TRBD2 (6 bases each). CDR1 and CDR2 (germline): MDHEN, SYDVKM. V was shortened by 7 bases and J by 8 bases, with 19 bases between the two germline ends. The CDR3 spans 14 residues. CDR3 protein: CASIPRQDYTTQYF. The CDR3 bases are TGTGCCAGCATCCCAAGACAGGACTACACTACGCAGTATTTT.

J is TRBJ2-1 and V is TRBV5-1, with 7 bases aligning to TRBD2. CDR3 size: 15 residues. Germline V gene sequence: CDR1 SGHRS, CDR2 YFSETQ. Trimming took 4 bases from V and 8 from J; bases not matched to a gene: 12. CDR3 amino acids: CASSPGRAGFDEQFF. The CDR3 coding sequence is TGCGCCAGCAGCCCGGGACGAGCGGGATTCGATGAGCAGTTCTTC.

The rearrangement uses TRBV29-1 and TRBJ1-2, with 10 bases that match TRBD1. CDR3 length equals 14 residues. J was trimmed by 4 bases and V by 6 bases; bases with no gene match: 8. The germline V gene encodes CDR1 SQVTM and CDR2 ANQGSEA. The CDR3 region has the DNA TGCAGCGTGACACCGGGGACAGGGGCCTATGGCTACACCTTC. Translation gives CSVTPGTGAYGYTF.

This clonotype was counted a few times. The gene calls are TRBV7-9 and TRBJ2-3, with 10 bases identical to TRBD2. The CDR3 extends over 14 amino acids. J gave up 2 bases and V 8 bases, and 4 bases lay outside the gene matches. From germline, CDR1 is SEHNR and CDR2 FQNEAQ (reference sequence). In DNA form, the CDR3 reads TGTGCCAGCGGGACTAGCGCCACCACAGATACGCAGTATTTT. The encoded protein is CASGTSATTDTQYF.

The chain links TRBV30 to TRBJ2-2; TRBD1 matches at 9 bases. CDR3 length: 16 amino acids. CDR1 is GTSNPN, CDR2 SVGIG, per germline (reference sequence). The J segment lost 1 base and the V segment lost 3 bases, leaving 6 bases of the junction unmatched. CDR3 sequence (DNA): TGTGCCTGGAGCCGACAGGGGGGTTGGAACACCGGGGAGCTGTTTTTT. This encodes CAWSRQGGWNTGELFF.

This chain links TRBV20-1 with TRBJ2-1; D not certain. V was pared by 5 bases and J by 0 bases, with 8 bases between. CDR3 length equals 13 residues. CDR1 and CDR2 (germline): DFQATT, SNEGSKA (reference sequence). The CDR3 loop is CSALRYSYNEQFF. CDR3 nucleotide sequence: TGCAGTGCTCTTCGGTACTCCTACAATGAGCAGTTCTTC.

This clonotype has more than one count but fewer than ten. J is TRBJ2-3 and V is TRBV9; D is unresolved. Deletions cut 3 bases from V and 2 bases from J, with 7 bases between. The CDR3 extends over 13 amino acids. The germline V gene encodes CDR1 SGDLS and CDR2 YYNGEE. The CDR3 sequence: CASSALPTDTQYF. In DNA, the CDR3 is TGTGCCAGCAGCGCCCTCCCCACAGATACGCAGTATTTT.

V gene TRBV20-1 combines with J gene TRBJ1-2; D ambiguous. In germline, CDR1 is DFQATT, CDR2 SNEGSKA (reference sequence). The CDR3 has 13 residues. Trimming cost V 8 bases and J 0 bases, with 13 bases left between them. The CDR3 is CSISNQANYGYTF. The CDR3 region has the DNA TGCAGTATTTCCAACCAAGCTAACTATGGCTACACCTTC.

The chain employs TRBV5-1 and TRBJ2-3, with unresolved D. CDR1 is SGHRS and CDR2 is YFSETQ in the germline V gene. The CDR3 runs to 14 residues. V was shortened by 2 bases and J by 1 base, with 8 bases between the two germline ends. The CDR3 protein is CASSFQEGTDTQYF. The CDR3 nucleotides read TGCGCCAGCAGCTTTCAAGAGGGCACAGATACGCAGTATTTT.

The CDR3 sequence: CSAHGTSGRDEQFF. CDR3 bases: TGCAGTGCTCACGGGACTAGCGGGAGGGACGAGCAGTTCTTC. The chain joins TRBV20-1 to TRBJ2-1; the match to TRBD2 covers 16 bases. After removal of 5 bases from V and 10 bases from J, the junction contained 5 bases not matched to a gene. There are 14 residues in the CDR3. The V gene's germline CDR1 is DFQATT and CDR2 SNEGSKA (reference sequence).

The sample holds a few counts of this clonotype. V usage is TRBV20-1 and J usage is TRBJ2-1, with a possible D match to TRBD2 (5 bases). Germline V gives CDR1 DFQATT, CDR2 SNEGSKA (reference sequence). The CDR3 covers 15 residues. Trimming took off 3 bases at V and 0 bases at J, with 12 bases between the two ends. This CDR3 is CSARLWETSYNEQFF. As DNA, the CDR3 is TGCAGTGCTAGGTTGTGGGAGACCTCCTACAATGAGCAGTTCTTC.

This clonotype has just a few counts. The chain is built from TRBV18 and TRBJ2-7, with TRBD2 as a possible D gene (6 bases). The CDR3 spans 12 residues. CDR1 is KGHSH, CDR2 LQKENI, per germline. With 4 bases removed from V and 6 bases from J, the gap between germline ends came to 10 bases. CDR3 bases: TGTGCCAGCTCACTAACAGCGGGCGAGCAGTACTTC. Its protein product is CASSLTAGEQYF.

This clonotype was detected ten times or more. J is TRBJ1-2 and V is TRBV10-3, with no clear D. V was shortened by 8 bases and J by 8 bases, with 24 bases between the two germline ends. CDR1 and CDR2 from the germline V gene are ENHRY and SYGVKD. The CDR3 is 15 amino acids. Here the CDR3 DNA reads TGTGCCATCCTCCCGGACGTACCCAGTCCATCCGGCTACACCTTC. Translated: CAILPDVPSPSGYTF.

J is TRBJ2-7 and V is TRBV24-1, with D possibly being TRBD2 (6 bases). This CDR3 contains 13 residues. Trimming removed 3 bases from V and 3 bases from J, with 8 bases in between. From germline, CDR1 is KGHDR and CDR2 SFDVKD. The CDR3 here is CATSDGDFYEQYF. The CDR3 DNA sequence: TGTGCCACCAGTGATGGGGACTTCTACGAGCAGTACTTC.

As to this clonotype: One junction end disagrees with the germline gene, perhaps due to a read error. The gene calls are TRBV20-1 and TRBJ1-6, with D possibly being TRBD1 (6 bases). This CDR3 has 17 residues. CDR1 and CDR2 (germline): DFQATT, SNEGSKA (reference sequence). The CDR3 region is CSAGDKGGGAGNSPLHF. DNA for the CDR3: TGCAGTGCTGGAGATAAGGGCGGGGGCGCCGGCAATTCACCCCTCCACTTT.

This chain uses TRBV4-1 with TRBJ2-1; D is ambiguous. Germline V gene sequence: CDR1 MGHRA, CDR2 YSYEKL. V was shortened by 5 bases and J by 7 bases, with 6 bases between the two germline ends. The CDR3 extends over 11 amino acids. The CDR3 reads CASSKINEQFF. In DNA, the CDR3 is TGCGCCAGCAGCAAGATAAATGAGCAGTTCTTC.

The genes are TRBV30 and TRBJ2-3, with unresolved D. Trimming took 0 bases from V and 2 from J, leaving 15 bases between them. CDR1 is GTSNPN, CDR2 SVGIG, per germline (reference sequence). CDR3 length: 16 amino acids. The CDR3 sequence is CAWSVKGRVDTDTQYF. DNA of the CDR3: TGTGCCTGGAGTGTCAAGGGTAGGGTTGACACAGATACGCAGTATTTT. The variable domain in full, with the rest retrieved from reference TRBV30 and TRBJ2-3, is SQTIHQWPATLVQPVGSPLSLECTVEGTSNPNLYWYRQAAGRGLQLLFYSVGIGQISSEVPQNLSASRPQDRQFILSSKKLLLSDSGFYLCAWSVKGRVDTDTQYFGPGTRLTVL.

The J gene is TRBJ1-6, the V gene TRBV6-2 or TRBV6-3, with 9 nucleotides matching TRBD1. The CDR3 extends over 15 amino acids. In germline, CDR1 is MNHEY, CDR2 SVGEGT. V was clipped by 1 base and J by 13 bases; unmatched bases: 8. The chain's CDR3 is CASSYFTGGARPLHF. CDR3 DNA: TGTGCCAGCAGTTACTTTACAGGGGGCGCAAGGCCCCTCCACTTT.

This clonotype came up a few times. The chain links TRBV27 to TRBJ2-1; possibly TRBD1 or TRBD2 for D (5 bases each). Per germline, CDR1 MNHEY and CDR2 SMNVEV (reference sequence). This CDR3 is built from 15 residues. V was cut by 8 bases and J by 3 bases, with 17 bases left in between. The CDR3 nucleotides read TGTGCCAGCGGTTCGACAGCGGCTAACTACAATGAGCAGTTCTTC. Residues: CASGSTAANYNEQFF.

The V gene is TRBV9, the J gene TRBJ2-3; D is unresolved. The CDR3 runs to 15 residues. Germline CDR1 is SGDLS and CDR2 is YYNGEE. The V and J ends lost 0 bases and 0 bases respectively, with 8 bases between them. In DNA, the CDR3 is TGTGCCAGCAGCGTAGCCCATGTTAGCACAGATACGCAGTATTTT. Protein product: CASSVAHVSTDTQYF.

Only a few counts were recorded for this clonotype. The genes are TRBV20-1 and TRBJ2-5; 16 positions match TRBD2. The J call may be wrong; the DNA end is better matched by TRBJ2-7. The germline V gene has CDR1 DFQATT and CDR2 SNEGSKA (reference sequence). This CDR3 has 18 residues. CDR3: CSARDTGTSGGAIYEQYF. The CDR3 DNA follows: TGCAGTGCTAGAGATACAGGGACTAGCGGGGGGGCTATCTACGAGCAGTACTTC.